This T cell receptor beta chain derives from a study of identical twins. Overall study results and limits: The models gave estimates that fell short of the out-of-frame TCR alpha sharing seen in monozygotic twins. Sequences that were out-of-frame, alpha and twin-shared displayed an excess of low generation probability.

cDNA molecules carried unique molecular identifiers, and template switching added a universal primer site. TCRdb called the 5' RACE reads again in MiXCR, with one record for every CDR3 protein. The sample holds approximately 890,000 distinct CDR3 sequences, more than 9% seen once. A note on this clonotype: The target antigen is unknown.

The CDR3 loop spans 14 amino acids. The germline V and J ends were trimmed by 6 bases and 0 bases, with 12 bases remaining between them. Per germline, CDR1 ENHRY and CDR2 SYGVKD. The sample also formed part of further work on yellow fever vaccine responses in identical twins. That paper adds: Twins' vaccine T cell responses were reported to seem partly convergent and partly personalized.

The chain links TRBV10-3 to TRBJ2-7; weak D call: TRBD1 (5 bases). Sequencing input: PBMCs. This clonotype was sampled from a woman aged 18-29 years in good health. CDR3 residues: CAISPDTLSYEQYF. The CDR3 DNA sequence: TGTGCCATCAGCCCGGACACCCTCTCCTACGAGCAGTACTTC.